These 31 T cell receptor beta chains share one sample of origin, sequenced in a study of Ad26.COV2.S vaccination and SARS-CoV-2 variants. This table comes from immunoSEQ multiplex PCR, and its TCRdb copy is limited to in-frame clones, with some not included. Of hundreds of thousands of clones listed, more than 80% are singletons. Treatment noted: some 19 received Ad26.COV2.S at low or high dose, single or two shots; roughly five received placebo; per-sample allocation not given. Sampling occurred on day 63 after the first vaccine or placebo injection. Sequenced here: peripheral blood, sampled in a trial of Ad26.COV2.S vaccine versus placebo. The receptor set was obtained from a person aged 18 to 59 who received the Ad26.COV2.S COVID-19 vaccine or a placebo.

This clone was seen just once. This chain connects TRBV30 to TRBJ1-3, with a weak D call TRBD1 (5 bases). The CDR3 contains 14 residues. Germline V gene lookup returns CDR1 GTSNPN and CDR2 SVGIG (reference sequence). Trimming removed 4 bases at V and 2 bases at J, with 12 bases between. CDR3 sequence: CAWKRQGPGNTIYF. The CDR3 DNA is TGTGCCTGGAAGAGGCAGGGACCTGGAAACACCATATATTTT.

The rearrangement links TRBV2 to TRBJ2-4; D may be TRBD1 (5 bases). This CDR3 is built from 15 residues. Germline V gene lookup returns CDR1 SNHLY and CDR2 FYNNEI. Trimming shortened V by 6 bases and J by 0 bases, and 12 bases separated the two germline ends. In DNA form, the CDR3 reads TGTGCCAGCAGCATACAGGCACTAGCCAAAAACATTCAGTACTTC. Translating it yields CASSIQALAKNIQYF.

With regard to this clone: The junction departs from the called germline gene at one end, perhaps through a read error. The rearrangement uses TRBV2 and TRBJ2-1, with 8 bases matching TRBD2. This CDR3 contains 12 residues. Germline loops: CDR1 SNHLY, CDR2 FYNNEI. Here the CDR3 DNA reads TGTGCCAGCAGTGAACCTCAGCGGGAGCCGTTCTTC. Translating gives CASSEPQREPFF.

This clone was seen once. The chain employs TRBV2 and TRBJ1-4, with D uncertain. Germline V gives CDR1 SNHLY, CDR2 FYNNEI. The length of the CDR3 is 13 residues. Trimming stripped 9 bases from V and 0 bases from J, with 8 bases between. CDR3 sequence: CASFPATNEKLFF. The DNA for the CDR3 is TGTGCCAGTTTTCCAGCAACTAATGAAAAACTGTTTTTT.

The rearrangement links TRBV18 to TRBJ2-5; TRBD2 is a possible D gene (6 bases). Germline V gene lookup returns CDR1 KGHSH and CDR2 LQKENI. CDR3 length equals 11 residues. Trimming removed 3 bases from V and 13 bases from J, with 12 bases in between. The CDR3 sequence: CASSPGDSAYF. In DNA form, the CDR3 reads TGTGCCAGCTCACCCGGGGACTCAGCGTACTTC.

This sequence joins TRBV10-3 and TRBJ1-5, with a tentative D call TRBD1 (6 bases). The CDR3 totals 15 residues. The V gene's germline CDR1 is ENHRY and CDR2 SYGVKD. V lost 2 bases and J lost 1, with 9 bases in between. The CDR3 nucleotides are TGTGCCATCAGTGAGGGCAGGGGAAGCAATCAGCCCCAGCATTTT. Translation: CAISEGRGSNQPQHF.

This chain uses TRBV18 with TRBJ2-3; D is possibly TRBD1 (7 bases). Between the trimmed V and J ends, which lost 6 bases and 4 bases, there was a span of 14 bases. Germline CDR1 reads KGHSH; CDR2 reads LQKENI. The CDR3 loop spans 14 amino acids. CDR3 in amino acids: CASSPGGTSDTQYF. The CDR3, as DNA: TGTGCCAGCTCCCCAGGGGGGACTTCAGATACGCAGTATTTT.

The V gene is TRBV5-6, the J gene TRBJ2-3; tentatively, D is TRBD1 or TRBD2 (5 bases each). Per the germline V gene, CDR1 is SGHDT and CDR2 is YYEEEE. The CDR3 loop spans 17 amino acids. V was cut by 4 bases and J by 4 bases, with 22 bases left in between. The DNA for the CDR3 is TGTGCCAGCAGCCCTCCGGGCCGGGGCTATGGGGCAGATACGCAGTATTTT. Protein sequence: CASSPPGRGYGADTQYF.

The chain uses TRBV11-2 and TRBJ2-5; TRBD1 aligns across 9 bases. CDR1 is SGHAT, CDR2 FQNNGV, per germline. Trimming cost V 1 base and J 5 bases; bases outside gene matches: 5. CDR3 size: 15 residues. The CDR3 loop is CASSLAGQGRETQYF. In nucleotides, the CDR3 is TGTGCCAGCAGCTTAGCGGGACAGGGCCGGGAGACCCAGTACTTC.

The V gene is TRBV13, the J gene TRBJ2-1, with a tentative D call TRBD2 (5 bases). The CDR3 is 13 amino acids. Germline V gives CDR1 PRHDT, CDR2 FYEKMQ (reference sequence). The V end was cut by 5 bases, the J end by 4 bases, with 9 bases between. The CDR3 here is CASSTREYNEQFF. In nucleotides, the CDR3 is TGTGCCAGCAGCACTAGGGAGTACAATGAGCAGTTCTTC.

This chain uses TRBV15 with TRBJ1-1; no definite D call. V was cut by 0 bases and J by 1 base, with 9 bases left in between. CDR3 length: 15 residues. Germline V gene lookup returns CDR1 LNHNV and CDR2 YYDKDF (reference sequence). The CDR3 DNA reads TGTGCCACCAGCAGAGATCTCGGGCAGAACACTGAAGCTTTCTTT. Its protein product is CATSRDLGQNTEAFF.

The chain joins TRBV18 to TRBJ1-5; perhaps TRBD1 as D (5 bases). The CDR3 contains 14 residues. Trimming took 4 bases from V and 1 from J, leaving 8 bases between them. Germline V CDR1 and CDR2: KGHSH, LQKENI. The CDR3 region is CASSQGLSNQPQHF. The CDR3 DNA is TGTGCCAGCTCACAGGGACTCAGCAATCAGCCCCAGCATTTT.

This clone was recorded a few times. The genes are TRBV13 and TRBJ1-2; D uncertain. The CDR3 is 14 amino acids. Trimming stripped 0 bases from V and 4 bases from J, with 9 bases between. Germline V gives CDR1 PRHDT, CDR2 FYEKMQ (reference sequence). The CDR3, as DNA: TGTGCCAGCAGCTTAGGAGAGTACGGCTATGGCTACACCTTC. It specifies CASSLGEYGYGYTF.

This clone showed up just a few times. The chain links TRBV5-1 to TRBJ1-4, with 9 positions matching TRBD1. The CDR3 runs to 14 residues. V trimming: 4 bases; J trimming: 8 bases; junction bases outside the gene matches: 6. Germline assignment: CDR1 SGHRS and CDR2 YFSETQ. CDR3 in DNA: TGCGCCAGCAGCGGGGGACAGGGAATAGAAAAACTGTTTTTT. It codes for CASSGGQGIEKLFF.

J is TRBJ2-1 and V is TRBV6-5; TRBD2 might be the D (6 bases). Deletions cut 7 bases from V and 0 bases from J, with 13 bases between. CDR1 is MNHEY and CDR2 is SVGAGI in the germline V gene. CDR3 length: 15 residues. Here the CDR3 reads CASTPHGSSYNEQFF. The CDR3 bases are TGTGCCAGCACCCCTCACGGGAGCTCCTACAATGAGCAGTTCTTC.

The rearrangement joins TRBV19 to TRBJ2-7; no reliable D call. CDR3 length: 13 residues. The ends were cut back, 6 bases at V and 0 bases at J, with 9 bases in the middle. CDR1 and CDR2 from the germline V gene are LNHDA and SQIVND (reference sequence). The CDR3 region has the DNA TGTGCCAGTAGGAACTTGCCCTCCTACGAGCAGTACTTC. It translates to CASRNLPSYEQYF.

The chain couples TRBV18 to TRBJ2-3; D ambiguous. With 4 bases removed from V and 6 bases from J, the gap between germline ends came to 17 bases. Per the germline V gene, CDR1 is KGHSH and CDR2 is LQKENI. The CDR3 loop spans 15 amino acids. The CDR3 protein is CASSQAAGVSDTQYF. In DNA form, the CDR3 reads TGTGCCAGCTCACAGGCGGCCGGCGTGTCGGATACGCAGTATTTT.

As for this clone: Other DNA sequences within the sample encode an identical CDR3. The rearrangement links TRBV18 to TRBJ1-1, with D uncertain. CDR1 and CDR2 (germline): KGHSH, LQKENI. CDR3 length equals 12 residues. Trimming removed 1 base at V and 4 bases at J, with 4 bases between. CDR3 nucleotide sequence: TGTGCCAGCTCACCACAGGGCACTGAAGCTTTCTTT. This encodes CASSPQGTEAFF.

This sequence joins TRBV5-4 and TRBJ1-2; D uncertain. The CDR3 is made up of 13 amino acids. Trimming removed 4 bases at V and 4 bases at J, with 11 bases between. Germline loops: CDR1 SGHNT, CDR2 YYREEE (reference sequence). The CDR3 nucleotides are TGTGCCAGCAGCCCGGGAGGCAGCTATGGCTACACCTTC. Protein sequence: CASSPGGSYGYTF.

J is TRBJ2-2 and V is TRBV4-1, with D possibly being TRBD1 or TRBD2 (5 bases each). From germline, CDR1 is MGHRA and CDR2 YSYEKL. The CDR3 is 17 amino acids. V lost 3 bases, J lost 0 bases, and 14 bases lay in between. CDR3 sequence (DNA): TGCGCCAGCAGCCACCCTTCCGGGACGGCGAACACCGGGGAGCTGTTTTTT. Amino acids: CASSHPSGTANTGELFF.

This chain uses TRBV11-2 with TRBJ2-7; 9 positions match TRBD2. Germline CDR1 reads SGHAT; CDR2 reads FQNNGV. The CDR3 extends over 15 amino acids. The ends lost 1 base at V and 2 bases at J; junction bases unmatched: 3. The CDR3 here is CASSLGAGGAYEQYF. The CDR3 nucleotides read TGTGCCAGCAGCTTAGGGGCGGGAGGGGCCTACGAGCAGTACTTC.

The chain is built from TRBV4-1 and TRBJ2-4; D is possibly TRBD1 (5 bases). Trimming shortened V by 1 base and J by 0 bases, and 19 bases separated the two germline ends. The CDR3 runs 19 residues. The V gene's germline CDR1 is MGHRA and CDR2 YSYEKL. CDR3 DNA sequence: TGCGCCAGCAGCCAAGGGACACCACTTCTCCTCCAAGCCAAAAACATTCAGTACTTC. Its protein is CASSQGTPLLLQAKNIQYF.

The chain links TRBV5-1 to TRBJ2-5, with D perhaps TRBD2 (6 bases). CDR3 size: 13 residues. Germline V lookup: CDR1 SGHRS, CDR2 YFSETQ. Trimming removed 8 bases at V and 3 bases at J, with 14 bases between. The CDR3 nucleotides are TGCGCCAGTTATCAGGGACTGGAAGAGACCCAGTACTTC. It codes for CASYQGLEETQYF.

This rearrangement joins TRBV3-1 (or the pseudogene TRBV3-2) to TRBJ1-2; D is unresolved. This CDR3 region has 20 residues. V lost 0 bases to trimming and J lost 0 bases, with 23 bases between them. Germline V gene sequence: CDR1 LGHDT, CDR2 YNNKEL (reference sequence). The CDR3: CASSQDGDLVTPLANYGYTF. The CDR3 nucleotides are TGTGCCAGCAGCCAAGATGGAGACCTAGTAACCCCGTTAGCTAACTATGGCTACACCTTC.

The rearrangement uses TRBV7-9 and TRBJ2-5; 9 bases line up with TRBD2. Germline lookup yields CDR1 SEHNR and CDR2 FQNEAQ (reference sequence). The V and J ends lost 4 bases and 0 bases, in that order; junction bases with no gene match: 0. This CDR3 has 14 amino acids. CDR3 in amino acids: CASSSSGDQETQYF. CDR3 DNA: TGTGCCAGCAGCTCTAGCGGGGACCAAGAGACCCAGTACTTC. Full variable domain (missing parts from reference TRBV7-9 and TRBJ2-5): DTGVSQNPRHKITKRGQNVTFRCDPISEHNRLYWYRQTLGQGPEFLTYFQNEAQLEKSRLLSDRFSAERPKGSFSTLEIQRTEQGDSAMYLCASSSSGDQETQYFGPGTRLLVL.

The J gene is TRBJ2-1, the V gene TRBV5-4, with D perhaps matching TRBD1 (5 bases). The CDR3 has 16 residues. V was shortened by 2 bases and J by 0 bases, with 12 bases between the two germline ends. Germline V gene lookup returns CDR1 SGHNT and CDR2 YYREEE (reference sequence). The CDR3 DNA sequence: TGTGCCAGCAGCTTCGGGCGACAGAGCTCCTACAATGAGCAGTTCTTC. This sequence encodes CASSFGRQSSYNEQFF. Together with reference TRBV5-4 and TRBJ2-1, the CDR3 gives the full variable domain: ETGVTQSPTHLIKTRGQQVTLRCSSQSGHNTVSWYQQALGQGPQFIFQYYREEENGRGNFPPRFSGLQFPNYSSELNVNALELDDSALYLCASSFGRQSSYNEQFFGPGTRLTVL.

This clone appeared a single time. The J gene is TRBJ2-1, the V gene TRBV18; 8 positions agree with TRBD1. The CDR3 is 16 amino acids. Germline assignment: CDR1 KGHSH and CDR2 LQKENI. V dropped 3 bases and J dropped 6; count of bases not matched to a gene: 10. The CDR3 DNA is TGTGCCAGCTCACCTAGAACCGGGACAGGTGGCAATGAGCAGTTCTTC. Translation: CASSPRTGTGGNEQFF. Based on the CDR3 plus reference TRBV18 and TRBJ2-1, the full variable domain is NAGVMQNPRHLVRRRGQEARLRCSPMKGHSHVYWYRQLPEEGLKFMVYLQKENIIDESGMPKERFSAEFPKEGPSILRIQQVVRGDSAAYFCASSPRTGTGGNEQFFGPGTRLTVL.

The CDR3 here is CASRAVSFNEQFF. DNA of the CDR3: TGTGCCAGCAGGGCCGTCTCGTTCAATGAGCAGTTCTTC. The J gene is TRBJ2-1, the V gene TRBV6-5; D gene ambiguous. The CDR3 loop spans 13 amino acids. V was trimmed by 6 bases and J by 6 bases, leaving 12 bases between them. Germline V gene data show CDR1 as MNHEY and CDR2 as SVGAGI.

The gene calls are TRBV12-5 and TRBJ2-1; D is unclear. The length of the CDR3 is 10 residues. Trimming left V 1 base short and J 8 bases short, with 0 bases between. Germline values: CDR1 LGHNT, CDR2 FRNRAP. CDR3: CASGLDEQFF. For the CDR3, the DNA is TGTGCTAGTGGTTTGGATGAGCAGTTCTTC.

The V and J genes are TRBV5-8 and TRBJ1-4; D is undetermined. V gave up 4 bases and J gave up 5 bases, with 12 bases separating them. Germline CDR1 SGHTS, CDR2 YDEGEE. The length of the CDR3 is 14 residues. DNA for the CDR3: TGTGCCAGCAGCAACGGACGGAACAATGAAAAACTGTTTTTT. Its translation is CASSNGRNNEKLFF.

The V gene is TRBV5-4, the J gene TRBJ2-1; 7 bases are a match to TRBD2. Germline-derived CDR1 and CDR2 are SGHNT and YYREEE (reference sequence). CDR3 length equals 16 residues. J lost 6 bases, V lost 0 bases, and 9 bases had no gene match. CDR3 DNA: TGTGCCAGCAGCTTGGGCGGGGGTCAGGGCCGCAATGAGCAGTTCTTC. Protein: CASSLGGGQGRNEQFF.